This T cell receptor (beta chain) comes out of a study of T cell responses to AZD1222 COVID-19 vaccine. Trimming took 4 bases from V and 2 from J; bases not matched to a gene: 6. This CDR3 has 16 residues. Per the germline V gene, CDR1 is SGHAT and CDR2 is FQNNGV. As for this clone: Its antigen remains unidentified.

The data were produced by immunoSEQ multiplex PCR, yet TCRdb's version contains in-frame clones alone and is incomplete. This repertoire shows some 81,000 clones, roughly 88% found once; its top ten account for 3.4%. General study findings and limits: Only after the peak T cell response were repertoires sampled.

The chain combines TRBV11-2 with TRBJ2-2; TRBD2 agrees at 8 bases. This specimen consisted of peripheral blood, obtained 28 days after the second AZD1222 dose. This receptor was taken from an adult who received the AZD1222 COVID-19 vaccine. CDR3 sequence reads: CASSWIAGPNTGELFF. The CDR3 DNA is TGTGCCAGCAGCTGGATAGCGGGGCCAAACACCGGGGAGCTGTTTTTT.